A selection of T cell receptor beta chains follows, all from one sample in a study of blood T cells in healthy people across ages. Via MiXCR, TCRdb re-called the 5' RACE reads, giving one row per CDR3 protein. The sample carries hundreds of thousands of distinct CDR3 sequences, about 61% recorded once. The sequenced sample consisted of blood. The receptors stem from a man between 40 and 49 years old in good health. The CDR3 runs from the conserved cysteine through the conserved F or W. The order of the fields is D gene, V gene, J gene, CDR3 protein. D genes are given only for firm matches.

>.|TRBV12-3/TRBV12-4|TRBJ1-4
CASRLTGGRVEKLFF
>.|TRBV30|TRBJ2-5
CAWIGDRSGETQYF
>TRBD2|TRBV27|TRBJ2-5
CASSLSVNVGGAGETQYF
>.|TRBV6-5|.
CASSYVGVSRETQYF
>TRBD2|TRBV27|.
CASSPGTSGSEDEQYF
>.|TRBV10-3|TRBJ2-2
CAISERTPGELFF
>.|TRBV6-1|TRBJ1-6
CASSERSTRDNSPLHF
>.|TRBV27|TRBJ2-1
CASSTTFRSEEFFNEQFF
>.|TRBV5-1|TRBJ2-1
CASSAGREYNEQFF
>.|TRBV7-3|TRBJ2-3
CASSRNALGTTDTQYF
>TRBD2|TRBV7-2|TRBJ2-1
CASSSSRLAARGNEQFF
>TRBD2|TRBV7-3|TRBJ2-1
CANSLIGLAGVLTYNEQFF
>.|TRBV9|TRBJ2-1
CASSVAGGGLNYNEQFF
>.|TRBV20-1|TRBJ2-7
CSVGLGESPSYEQYF
>.|TRBV19|TRBJ2-3
CASKQRFEDSRDTQYF
>.|TRBV6-2/TRBV6-3|TRBJ2-7
CASSTHQGKREYEQYF
>.|TRBV20-1|TRBJ1-1
CSARDRGSPTKMNTEAFF
>TRBD2|TRBV6-5|TRBJ2-5
CASSYGLAEQEAQYF
>.|TRBV28|.
CASSSLVGWVNIQYF
>TRBD2|TRBV29-1|TRBJ2-5
CSVARTSGRQIQETQYF
>.|TRBV11-2|.
CASSLLIALWGEQYF
>.|TRBV7-3|TRBJ2-3
CASSLDSDTQYF
>.|TRBV6-1|.
CASSVGQVAYEQYF
>.|TRBV28|TRBJ2-2
CASSFRKGAGPNTGELFF
>.|TRBV7-2|TRBJ2-3
CASSSWGGATADTQYF
>.|TRBV5-1|TRBJ2-5
CASSFGFSTETQYF
>.|TRBV5-6|TRBJ2-7
CASSSGTSAYEQYF
>TRBD2|TRBV20-1|TRBJ2-5
CSGIPSGRQETQYF
>.|TRBV25-1|TRBJ1-2
CASSDIWAHGYTF
>.|TRBV12-3/TRBV12-4|TRBJ1-1
CASSFWTVGGEAFF
>.|TRBV7-2|TRBJ1-5
CASSLAINRGNQPQHF
>.|TRBV18|TRBJ2-7
CASSLGQGDIYEQYF
>.|TRBV5-1|TRBJ2-6
CASSLGGTTASGANVLTF
>.|TRBV6-2/TRBV6-3|TRBJ2-3
CASTQPSGTHSTDTQYF
>.|TRBV20-1|TRBJ2-1
CSAPRGGSYNEQFF
>.|TRBV27|TRBJ2-7
CASSDNPVYYEQYF
>TRBD1|TRBV20-1|TRBJ2-7
CSAILGQSYEQYF
>.|TRBV12-5|TRBJ2-7
CASGLQVTSYEQYF
>.|TRBV27|TRBJ2-5
CASSFNPLLTAKETQYF
>.|TRBV2|TRBJ1-2
CASGRTANPYGYTF
>.|TRBV3-1|TRBJ1-2
CASSQTGYGYTF
>.|TRBV14|TRBJ1-1
CATTRDLANTEAFF
>TRBD2|TRBV6-2/TRBV6-3|TRBJ2-3
CASSWTSRSDTQYF
>.|TRBV7-3|TRBJ2-6
CASSPTFGRTGANVLTF
>.|TRBV28|TRBJ2-4
CASSHTFVQYF
>.|TRBV4-2|.
CASSQDLAGQETQYF
>.|TRBV9|TRBJ2-3
CASSEEAGGYTDTQYF
>.|TRBV7-9|TRBJ1-5
CASSPSGSSNQPQHF
>.|TRBV11-1|TRBJ2-1
CASRRGMNEQFF
>.|TRBV6-5|.
CASSYSTSSGETQYF
>.|TRBV6-1|TRBJ2-3
CASSEAPRERGTDTQYF
>.|TRBV7-2|TRBJ2-3
CASSSGQTDTQYF
>.|TRBV11-2|TRBJ2-2
CASSPRISNTGELFF
>TRBD1|TRBV12-3/TRBV12-4|TRBJ1-2
CASSPTSTPGGTANYGYTF
>.|TRBV20-1|TRBJ2-1
CSAGNSYNEQFF
>TRBD2|TRBV15|TRBJ2-1
CATSRGLAGSYNEQFF
>.|TRBV6-5|.
CASSYSRLIETQYF